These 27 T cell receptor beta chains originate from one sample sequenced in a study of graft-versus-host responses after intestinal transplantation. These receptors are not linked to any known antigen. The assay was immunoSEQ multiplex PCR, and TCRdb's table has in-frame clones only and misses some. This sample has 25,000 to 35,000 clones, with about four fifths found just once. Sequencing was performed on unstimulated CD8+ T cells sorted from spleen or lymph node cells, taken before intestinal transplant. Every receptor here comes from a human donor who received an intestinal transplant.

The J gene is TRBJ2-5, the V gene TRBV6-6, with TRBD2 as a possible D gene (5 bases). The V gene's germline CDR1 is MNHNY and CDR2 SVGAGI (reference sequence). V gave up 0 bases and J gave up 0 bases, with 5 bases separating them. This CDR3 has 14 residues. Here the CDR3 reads CASSYSGNQETQYF. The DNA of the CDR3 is TGTGCCAGCAGTTACTCCGGGAACCAAGAGACCCAGTACTTC.

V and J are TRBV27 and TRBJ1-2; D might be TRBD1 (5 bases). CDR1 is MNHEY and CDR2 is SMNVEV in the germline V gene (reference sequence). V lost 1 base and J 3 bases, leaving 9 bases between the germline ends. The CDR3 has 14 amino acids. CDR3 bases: TGTGCCAGCAGTTTATGGCAGGGTCACTATGGCTACACCTTC. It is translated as CASSLWQGHYGYTF.

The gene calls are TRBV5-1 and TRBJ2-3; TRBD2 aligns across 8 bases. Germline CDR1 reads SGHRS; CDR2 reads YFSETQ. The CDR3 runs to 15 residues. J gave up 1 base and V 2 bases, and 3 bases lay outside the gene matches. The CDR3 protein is CASSFRAGGTDTQYF. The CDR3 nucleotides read TGCGCCAGCAGCTTTCGAGCGGGGGGCACAGATACGCAGTATTTT.

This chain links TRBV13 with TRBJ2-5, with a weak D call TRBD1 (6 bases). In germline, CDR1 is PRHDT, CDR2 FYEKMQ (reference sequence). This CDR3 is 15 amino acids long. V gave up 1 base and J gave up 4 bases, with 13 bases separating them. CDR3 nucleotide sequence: TGTGCCAGCAGCTTAGCTCCACAGGGTGGAGAGACCCAGTACTTC. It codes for CASSLAPQGGETQYF.

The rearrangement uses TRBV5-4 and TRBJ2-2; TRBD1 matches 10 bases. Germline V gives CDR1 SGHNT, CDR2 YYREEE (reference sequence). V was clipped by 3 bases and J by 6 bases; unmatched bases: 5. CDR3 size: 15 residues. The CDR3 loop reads CASSYPGQGSGELFF. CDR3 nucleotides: TGTGCCAGCAGCTATCCGGGACAGGGGTCCGGGGAGCTGTTTTTT.

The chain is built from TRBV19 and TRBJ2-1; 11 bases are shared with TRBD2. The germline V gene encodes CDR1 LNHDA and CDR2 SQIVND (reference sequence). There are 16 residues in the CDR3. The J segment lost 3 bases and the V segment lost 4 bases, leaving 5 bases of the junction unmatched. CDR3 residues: CASSTTSGALYNEQFF. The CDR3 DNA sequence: TGTGCCAGTAGTACGACTAGCGGGGCCCTCTACAATGAGCAGTTCTTC. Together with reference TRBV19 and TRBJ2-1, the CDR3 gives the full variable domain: DGGITQSPKYLFRKEGQNVTLSCEQNLNHDAMYWYRQDPGQGLRLIYYSQIVNDFQKGDIAEGYSVSREKKESFPLTVTSAQKNPTAFYLCASSTTSGALYNEQFFGPGTRLTVL.

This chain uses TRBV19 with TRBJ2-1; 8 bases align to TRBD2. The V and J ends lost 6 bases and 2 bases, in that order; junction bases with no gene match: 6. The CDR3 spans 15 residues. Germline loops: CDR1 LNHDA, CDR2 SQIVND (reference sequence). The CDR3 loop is CASSLDGGAYNEQFF. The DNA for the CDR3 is TGTGCCAGTAGCCTCGACGGGGGGGCCTACAATGAGCAGTTCTTC.

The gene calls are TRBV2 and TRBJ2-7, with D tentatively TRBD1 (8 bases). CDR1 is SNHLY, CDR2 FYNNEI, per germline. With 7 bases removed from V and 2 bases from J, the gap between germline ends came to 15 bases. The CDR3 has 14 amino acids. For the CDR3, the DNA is TGTGCCAGCATGGGGGGGGACAGGACCTACGAGCAGTACTTC. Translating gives CASMGGDRTYEQYF.

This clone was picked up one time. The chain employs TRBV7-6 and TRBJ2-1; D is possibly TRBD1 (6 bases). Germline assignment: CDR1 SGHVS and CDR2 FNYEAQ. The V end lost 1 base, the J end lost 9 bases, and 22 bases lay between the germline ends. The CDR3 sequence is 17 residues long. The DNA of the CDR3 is TGTGCCAGCAGCTTAGACCCCCCCCTCCACAGGGTCGGTGAGCAGTTCTTC. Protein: CASSLDPPLHRVGEQFF.

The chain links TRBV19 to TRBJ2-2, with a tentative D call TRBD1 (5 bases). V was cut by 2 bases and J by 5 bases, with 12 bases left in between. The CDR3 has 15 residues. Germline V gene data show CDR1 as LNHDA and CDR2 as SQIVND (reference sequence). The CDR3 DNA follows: TGTGCCAGTAGTATATCGTCAGGGCCTACCGGGGAGCTGTTTTTT. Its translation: CASSISSGPTGELFF.

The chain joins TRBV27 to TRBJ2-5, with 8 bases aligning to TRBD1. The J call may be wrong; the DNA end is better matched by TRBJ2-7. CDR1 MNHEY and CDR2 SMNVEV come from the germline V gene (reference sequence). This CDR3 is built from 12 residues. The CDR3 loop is CATQGASYEQYF. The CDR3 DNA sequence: TGTGCCACCCAGGGGGCGTCCTACGAGCAGTACTTC.

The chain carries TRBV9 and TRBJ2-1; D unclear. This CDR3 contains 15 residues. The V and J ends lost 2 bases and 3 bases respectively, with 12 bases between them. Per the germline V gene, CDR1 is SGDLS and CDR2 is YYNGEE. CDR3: CASSVRSENYNEQFF. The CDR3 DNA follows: TGTGCCAGCAGCGTGAGAAGCGAAAACTACAATGAGCAGTTCTTC. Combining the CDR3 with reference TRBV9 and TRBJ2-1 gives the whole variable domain DSGVTQTPKHLITATGQRVTLRCSPRSGDLSVYWYQQSLDQGLQFLIQYYNGEERAKGNILERFSAQQFPDLHSELNLSSLELGDSALYFCASSVRSENYNEQFFGPGTRLTVL.

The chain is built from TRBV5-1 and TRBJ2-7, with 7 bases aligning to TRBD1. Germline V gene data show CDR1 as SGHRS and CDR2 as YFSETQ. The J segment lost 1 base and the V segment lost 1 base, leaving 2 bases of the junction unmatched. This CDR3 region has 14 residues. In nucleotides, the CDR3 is TGCGCCAGCAGCTTGTGGACAGGATCCTACGAGCAGTACTTC. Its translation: CASSLWTGSYEQYF.

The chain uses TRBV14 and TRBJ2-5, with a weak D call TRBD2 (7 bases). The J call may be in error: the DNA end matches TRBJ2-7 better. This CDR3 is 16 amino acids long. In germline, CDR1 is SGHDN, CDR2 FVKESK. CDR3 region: CASSQEEGEGDYEQYF. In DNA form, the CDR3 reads TGTGCCAGCAGCCAGGAAGAGGGGGAGGGGGACTACGAGCAGTACTTC.

The CDR3 DNA follows: TGTGCCAGCAGCCCGACAGGGGACCCCCTTTCCGAGCAGTACTTC. Its translation: CASSPTGDPLSEQYF. The chain carries TRBV5-8 and TRBJ2-7, with 8 bases identical to TRBD1. The CDR3 covers 15 residues. The V segment lost 4 bases and the J segment 6 bases; nucleotides outside the gene matches: 12. CDR1 and CDR2 (germline): SGHTS, YDEGEE.

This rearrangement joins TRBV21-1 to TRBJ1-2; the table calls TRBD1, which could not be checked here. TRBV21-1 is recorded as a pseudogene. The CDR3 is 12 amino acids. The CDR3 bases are TGTGCCAACACAGGCTTTAACTATGGCTACACCTTC. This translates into CANTGFNYGYTF.

The CDR3 coding sequence is TGTGCCAGCAGTGAAAGCGGGGGCTCCTACAATGAGCAGTTCTTC. Encoded protein: CASSESGGSYNEQFF. This chain uses TRBV6-1 with TRBJ2-1; 8 bases fit TRBD2. This CDR3 is built from 15 residues. Germline V gene data show CDR1 as MNHNS and CDR2 as SASEGT. V lost 2 bases and J lost 0; bases outside the gene matches: 0.

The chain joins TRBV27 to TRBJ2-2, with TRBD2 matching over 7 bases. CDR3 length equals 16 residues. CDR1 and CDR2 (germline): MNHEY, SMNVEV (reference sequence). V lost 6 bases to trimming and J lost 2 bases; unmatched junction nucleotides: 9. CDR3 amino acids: CASRPSGLPNTGELFF. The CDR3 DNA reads TGTGCCAGCAGGCCTAGCGGCCTACCCAACACCGGGGAGCTGTTTTTT.

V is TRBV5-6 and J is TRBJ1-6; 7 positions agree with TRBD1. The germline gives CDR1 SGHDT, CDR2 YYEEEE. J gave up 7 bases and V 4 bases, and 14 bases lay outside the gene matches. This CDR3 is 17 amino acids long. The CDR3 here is CASSIKRQGAPNSPLHF. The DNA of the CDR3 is TGTGCCAGCAGCATTAAACGACAGGGAGCCCCAAATTCACCCCTCCACTTT.

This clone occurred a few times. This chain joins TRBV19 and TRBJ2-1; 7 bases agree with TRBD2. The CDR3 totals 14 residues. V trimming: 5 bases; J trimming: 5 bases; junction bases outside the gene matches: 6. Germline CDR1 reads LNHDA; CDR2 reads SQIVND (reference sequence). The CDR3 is CASSPLADNNEQFF. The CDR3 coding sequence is TGTGCCAGTAGTCCGCTAGCGGACAACAATGAGCAGTTCTTC.

The CDR3 here is CASSSIGTSGGELFF. As DNA, the CDR3 is TGTGCCAGCAGTTCAATTGGGACTAGCGGCGGGGAGCTGTTTTTT. The rearrangement joins TRBV27 to TRBJ2-2; 11 nucleotides align to TRBD2. The CDR3 runs 15 residues. Germline V gene lookup returns CDR1 MNHEY and CDR2 SMNVEV (reference sequence). Unmatched junction bases numbered 5, after V lost 4 bases and J lost 7 bases.

CDR3 nucleotides: TGTGCCACGCCAGGGGAACCCACAGATACGCAGTATTTT. Translated: CATPGEPTDTQYF. This sequence joins TRBV2 and TRBJ2-3; perhaps TRBD1 as D (6 bases). The V and J ends lost 10 bases and 2 bases respectively, with 13 bases between them. The CDR3 is 13 residues long. CDR1 SNHLY and CDR2 FYNNEI come from the germline V gene.

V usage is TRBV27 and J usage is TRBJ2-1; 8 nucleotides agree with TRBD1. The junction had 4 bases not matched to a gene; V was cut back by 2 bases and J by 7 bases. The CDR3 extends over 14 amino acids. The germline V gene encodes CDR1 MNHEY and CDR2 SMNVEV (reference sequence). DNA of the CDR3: TGTGCCAGCAGTTTACGGACAGGGTCAAATGAGCAGTTCTTC. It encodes CASSLRTGSNEQFF.

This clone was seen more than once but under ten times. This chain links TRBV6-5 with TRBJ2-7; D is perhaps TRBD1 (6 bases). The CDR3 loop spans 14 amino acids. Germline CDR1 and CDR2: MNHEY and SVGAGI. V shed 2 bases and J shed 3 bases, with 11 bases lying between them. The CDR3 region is CASSYDSQGYEQYF. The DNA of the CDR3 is TGTGCCAGCAGTTACGATTCACAGGGCTACGAGCAGTACTTC.

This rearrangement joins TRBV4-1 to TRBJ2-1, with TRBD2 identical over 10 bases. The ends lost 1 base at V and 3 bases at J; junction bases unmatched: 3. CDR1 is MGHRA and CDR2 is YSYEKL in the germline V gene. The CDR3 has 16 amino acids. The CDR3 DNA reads TGCGCCAGCAGCCAAGTAGCGGGGGGTCTCTACAATGAGCAGTTCTTC. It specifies CASSQVAGGLYNEQFF.

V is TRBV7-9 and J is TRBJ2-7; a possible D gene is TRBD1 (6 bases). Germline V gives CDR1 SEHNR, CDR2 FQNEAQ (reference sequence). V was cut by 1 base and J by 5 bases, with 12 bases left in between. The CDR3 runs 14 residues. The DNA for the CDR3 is TGTGCCAGCAGCTTAGTAACAGGGTGGCACGAGCAGTACTTC. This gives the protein CASSLVTGWHEQYF.

CDR3: CASSSFGGLSNQPQHF. CDR3 bases: TGCGCCAGCAGTTCTTTTGGAGGGTTGAGCAATCAGCCCCAGCATTTT. This chain joins TRBV4-1 and TRBJ1-5; D gene ambiguous. The CDR3 is 16 residues long. V lost 6 bases to trimming and J lost 1 base, with 16 bases between them. The germline V gene has CDR1 MGHRA and CDR2 YSYEKL.